Following are 11 T cell receptor beta chains from one sample sequenced in a study of ipilimumab plus nivolumab after autologous stem cell transplantation. Sequenced by immunoSEQ multiplex PCR; TCRdb stores in-frame clones only, minus some. The table has some 16,000 clones, roughly four fifths seen once; the top ten hold more than 20%. Sequences were derived from PBMCs, sampled in a trial of ipilimumab plus nivolumab as post-transplant consolidation. The receptors shown here come from a male donor with diffuse large B-cell lymphoma.

The gene calls are TRBV4-1 and TRBJ2-7; TRBD2 is a possible D gene (5 bases). This CDR3 contains 12 residues. The V gene's germline CDR1 is MGHRA and CDR2 YSYEKL. V was shortened by 0 bases and J by 12 bases, with 12 bases between the two germline ends. The CDR3 sequence: CASSQDDRLRYF. The CDR3 DNA reads TGCGCCAGCAGCCAAGATGATCGACTAAGGTACTTC.

The rearrangement links TRBV9 to TRBJ2-6; D is possibly TRBD1 (6 bases). V lost 3 bases and J 2 bases, leaving 15 bases between the germline ends. This CDR3 comprises 17 residues. Germline lookup yields CDR1 SGDLS and CDR2 YYNGEE. The CDR3 nucleotides are TGTGCCAGCAGCGCAATATCCAGGGGAACTGGGGCCAACGTCCTGACTTTC. Its translation is CASSAISRGTGANVLTF.

J is TRBJ1-1 and V is TRBV4-3; D is perhaps TRBD1 (5 bases). Germline CDR1 LGHNA, CDR2 YSLEER. The CDR3 consists of 13 residues. The V and J ends lost 1 base and 4 bases respectively, with 7 bases between them. The CDR3 DNA reads TGCGCCAGCAGCCAAGGGCAGGGCACTGAAGCTTTCTTT. It is translated as CASSQGQGTEAFF.

Turning to this clone: A read error may produce the germline difference seen at one junction end. The V call is TRBV7-2, the J call TRBJ2-1, with 9 bases lining up with TRBD1. Germline values: CDR1 SGHTA, CDR2 FQGNSA. This CDR3 has 13 amino acids. In DNA, the CDR3 is TGTGCCAGCAGCCCGCCGGGACAGGGTAACTTGCTCTTC. Protein: CASSPPGQGNLLF.

This chain connects TRBV11-2 to TRBJ2-3; 9 nucleotides agree with TRBD1. CDR1 and CDR2 from the germline V gene are SGHAT and FQNNGV. Trimming at V came to 6 bases and at J to 4 bases, leaving 11 bases not matched to a gene. The CDR3 consists of 16 residues. The CDR3 reads CASSSGQGIGPDTQYF. In DNA form, the CDR3 reads TGTGCCAGCAGTAGCGGACAGGGGATCGGCCCAGATACGCAGTATTTT.

The J gene is TRBJ2-1, the V gene TRBV7-2, with D maybe TRBD2 (6 bases). Germline V lookup: CDR1 SGHTA, CDR2 FQGNSA. V was trimmed by 3 bases and J by 14 bases, leaving 17 bases between them. This CDR3 has 13 residues. Here the CDR3 reads CASSLEGSGWKFF. CDR3 bases: TGTGCCAGCAGCTTGGAGGGGTCGGGGTGGAAGTTCTTC.

The rearrangement links TRBV6-5 to TRBJ1-1; D is unresolved. The CDR3 contains 13 residues. The V gene lost 2 bases and the J gene lost 3 bases, with 7 bases spanning the gap. The germline V gene encodes CDR1 MNHEY and CDR2 SVGAGI. CDR3 in amino acids: CASSYRPYTEAFF. Written as DNA, the CDR3 is TGTGCCAGCAGTTACCGCCCCTACACTGAAGCTTTCTTT.

The chain uses TRBV7-9 and TRBJ1-2; no clear D gene. The V end was cut by 8 bases, the J end by 8 bases, with 12 bases between. Germline V gene sequence: CDR1 SEHNR, CDR2 FQNEAQ (reference sequence). This CDR3 comprises 11 residues. The chain's CDR3 is CASLREYGYTF. For the CDR3, the DNA is TGTGCCAGCCTGAGGGAGTACGGCTACACCTTC.

The V gene is TRBV9, the J gene TRBJ2-5; 13 bases align to TRBD2. Germline V gives CDR1 SGDLS, CDR2 YYNGEE. This CDR3 contains 16 residues. J lost 1 base, V lost 3 bases, and 3 bases had no gene match. CDR3 sequence reads: CASSGRLAGGQETQYF. The CDR3 coding sequence is TGTGCCAGCAGCGGCCGACTAGCGGGGGGCCAAGAGACCCAGTACTTC.

This chain links TRBV7-9 with TRBJ1-1; 11 nucleotides agree with TRBD1. Germline CDR1 is SEHNR and CDR2 is FQNEAQ (reference sequence). The CDR3 length is 12 residues. With V trimmed by 8 bases and J by 4 bases, 0 bases remained unmatched. In DNA form, the CDR3 reads TGTGCCAGCGGGACAGGGGGCACTGAAGCTTTCTTT. Amino acids: CASGTGGTEAFF.

V is TRBV6-5 and J is TRBJ2-1; the D gene is possibly TRBD2 (6 bases). The germline CDR1 and CDR2 sequences are MNHEY and SVGAGI. This CDR3 has 14 residues. V was shortened by 6 bases and J by 2 bases, with 11 bases between the two germline ends. Here the CDR3 reads CASSRGGTYNEQFF. CDR3 DNA sequence: TGTGCCAGCAGCCGTGGGGGGACCTACAATGAGCAGTTCTTC.